This T cell receptor beta chain was profiled in a study of cytomegalovirus exposure and HLA in healthy donors. Overall study findings and caveats: Later analysis showed TCR association rates varying by HLA locus, highest for DRB1 and lowest for HLA-C. Among TCR sequences, most were rare, though some public TCRs appeared in many donors. Per published accounts, TCR beta sequences correctly predicted the HLA-A and HLA-B alleles of most subjects. Because they were indistinguishable, some V segments, including TRBV6-2 and TRBV6-3, were excluded.

V lost 5 bases to trimming and J lost 7 bases; unmatched junction nucleotides: 13. The CDR3 extends over 15 amino acids. Germline CDR1 is SGHTA and CDR2 is FQGTGA. Researchers ran the PCR with 60 Vbeta and 13 Jbeta primers. Clones were read by immunoSEQ multiplex PCR, and TCRdb kept only the in-frame ones, dropping some. The data hold about 210,000 clones, with about 90% observed a single time. Concerning this clone itself: The antigen is not known.

The chain uses TRBV7-3 and TRBJ2-7; TRBD1 matches 8 bases. This receptor was taken from a boy younger than 10 in good health and CMV-seronegative. Sequencing used PBMCs. The CDR3 DNA reads TGTGCCAGCAGCGCAGCAGGGGGCGCGGCGGAAGAGCAGTACTTC. Amino acids: CASSAAGGAAEEQYF.